These T cell receptor beta chains were read from a single sample in a study of response to subunit inactivated influenza vaccine. TCRdb used MiXCR to reprocess the RT-PCR reads, holding one entry per CDR3 protein. In the table there are hundreds of thousands of distinct CDR3 sequences, about 11% of which are singletons. These data also formed part of another study, on T cells expressing NK-cell markers.

Sequenced material: PBMCs from blood, taken on the day of vaccination. The receptors come from a man aged 50-60 years who received an inactivated influenza vaccine. Both conserved end residues are part of each CDR3. The D gene is left open where the match is weak. Not all rows give a size; the values are once, few, many and, for expanded clones, a class.

clone size,D gene,V gene,J gene,CDR3 DNA,CDR3 protein
few,-,TRBV5-1,TRBJ2-7,TGCGCCAGCAGCTCCCTGGGTGAAGCGGATACCTACGAGCAGTACTTC,CASSSLGEADTYEQYF
-,TRBD2,TRBV20-1,TRBJ2-1,TGCAGTGCCACGACTAGCGGGGGTCGCAATGAGCAGTTCTTC,CSATTSGGRNEQFF
-,-,TRBV3-1,TRBJ2-7,TGTGCCAGCAGCCCAAACGCGGGACAGTTCCACGAGCAGTACTTC,CASSPNAGQFHEQYF
many,-,TRBV12-3/TRBV12-4,TRBJ2-7,TGTGCCAGCAGCTCTACGGGGGCGCGCTACGAGCAGTACTTC,CASSSTGARYEQYF
-,-,TRBV20-1,TRBJ1-4,TGCAGTGCTCTTCTGGACAGAGAAAAACTGTTTTTT,CSALLDREKLFF
few,-,TRBV7-9,TRBJ1-2,TGTGCCAGCTGGGCCTATGGCTACACCTTC,CASWAYGYTF
few,-,TRBV20-1,TRBJ2-1,TGCAGTGCGATCCGGGACGGTAGGTCCTACAATGAGCAGTTCTTC,CSAIRDGRSYNEQFF
few,TRBD1,TRBV5-1,TRBJ2-5,TGCGCCAGCAGCTTGGTGTGGGACAGGACTGAAGAGACCCAGTACTTC,CASSLVWDRTEETQYF
-,-,TRBV11-2,TRBJ1-1,TGTGCCAGCAGCTTAGATTACCGGGGGCTTCTGGACACTGAAGCTTTCTTT,CASSLDYRGLLDTEAFF
-,TRBD1,TRBV12-3/TRBV12-4,TRBJ1-3,TGTGCCTCCGACAGGGAAGCTGGAAACACCATATATTTT,CASDREAGNTIYF
-,-,TRBV2,TRBJ2-7,TGTGCCAGCAGTGAAGTTGAGATCGAGCAGTACTTC,CASSEVEIEQYF
-,TRBD2,TRBV27,TRBJ2-3,TGTGCCAGCAGTTCGCTAGCGGGGGGGCCCCTCGGCACAGATACGCAGTATTTT,CASSSLAGGPLGTDTQYF
-,TRBD2,TRBV18,TRBJ2-2,TGTGCCAGCTCACCCAGGACTAGCGGCCCGCGGGGCACCGGGGAGCTGTTTTTT,CASSPRTSGPRGTGELFF
few,-,TRBV20-1,TRBJ2-1,TGCAGTGCCCAGGGTTATCGGGAGAGCTACAATGAGCAGTTCTTC,CSAQGYRESYNEQFF
many,-,TRBV12-3/TRBV12-4,TRBJ1-5,TGTGCCAGCAGTTTTGAGGGGAGCAATCAGCCCCAGCATTTT,CASSFEGSNQPQHF
many,-,TRBV12-3/TRBV12-4,TRBJ2-6,TGTGCCAGCAGTTTAGGTGGAACTGGGGCCAACGTCCTGACTTTC,CASSLGGTGANVLTF
-,TRBD1,TRBV30,TRBJ1-5,TGTGCCTGGTCCAGGGGGATCGGTCGTCTTCAGCCCCAGCATTTT,CAWSRGIGRLQPQHF
-,-,TRBV3-1,TRBJ2-3,TGTGCCAGCAGTCAAGGACCCTTAGACGGATACACAGATACGCAGTATTTT,CASSQGPLDGYTDTQYF
-,-,TRBV14,TRBJ1-1,TGTGCCAGCAGCCAAGACTGGCCATATACTGAAGCTTTCTTT,CASSQDWPYTEAFF
few,-,TRBV9,TRBJ2-7,TGTGCCAGCAGCGTAGCTGGTGTAGGGGGCTACGAGCAGTACTTC,CASSVAGVGGYEQYF
-,TRBD1,TRBV5-1,TRBJ1-2,TGCGCCAGCAGCTTGGGGGGACAGGGGGATTTTAACTATGGCTACACCTTC,CASSLGGQGDFNYGYTF
many,-,TRBV5-1,TRBJ2-1,TGTGCCAGCAGCTTAGCCTACAATGAGCAGTTCTTC,CASSLAYNEQFF
many,-,TRBV12-3/TRBV12-4,TRBJ2-1,TGTGCCAGCTCTTCCCCTGGGACATACAATGAGCAGTTCTTC,CASSSPGTYNEQFF
-,TRBD1,TRBV5-6,TRBJ2-4,TGTGCCAGCAGCCTCTTCGGACAGGAACCTACCAAAAACATTCAGTACTTC,CASSLFGQEPTKNIQYF
few,TRBD1,TRBV29-1,TRBJ1-5,TGCAGCGTCGCAACGACAGGGGGCCAGCCCCAGCATTTT,CSVATTGGQPQHF